The source of this T cell receptor (beta chain) is a study of cytomegalovirus exposure and HLA in healthy donors. Only one count was recorded for this clone. Germline V gene data show CDR1 as MDHEN and CDR2 as SYDVKM. This CDR3 spans 14 amino acids. Deletions cut 6 bases from V and 8 bases from J, with 19 bases between. This PCR relied on a set of 60 Vbeta primers and 13 Jbeta primers. This table comes from immunoSEQ multiplex PCR, and its TCRdb copy is limited to in-frame clones, with some not included. The sample contains around 150,000 clones, about 65% of which appear only once. This sequence originates from a middle-aged man in good health and CMV-seropositive. The chain joins TRBV28 to TRBJ1-2; D is perhaps TRBD1 (6 bases). The source material was PBMCs. The CDR3 spells CASSRGGPIEGYTF. CDR3 nucleotides: TGTGCCAGCAGCCGGGGGGGGCCCATTGAGGGCTACACCTTC.